Below, 14 T cell receptor beta chains from the same sample are listed, as sequenced in a study of blood T cell repertoires in COVID-19. Clones were read by immunoSEQ multiplex PCR, and TCRdb kept only the in-frame ones, dropping some. Of about 74,000 clones in the sample, roughly 84% were seen once. The sequencing sample was made of peripheral blood. The receptor source for this set is a woman over 75 with active or convalescent COVID-19.

The CDR3 bases are TGTGCCTGGAGTTTGCGGGACACCATATATTTT. Its translation is CAWSLRDTIYF. This rearrangement joins TRBV30 to TRBJ1-3; D gene unclear. The V and J ends lost 2 bases and 8 bases respectively, with 7 bases between them. The CDR3 is 11 amino acids. Germline V gene data show CDR1 as GTSNPN and CDR2 as SVGIG (reference sequence).

V gene TRBV11-2 combines with J gene TRBJ2-7; the D is unclear. V was shortened by 3 bases and J by 3 bases, with 6 bases between the two germline ends. Germline V lookup: CDR1 SGHAT, CDR2 FQNNGV. The CDR3 runs to 12 residues. CDR3 sequence: CASSLAYYEQYF. CDR3 DNA sequence: TGTGCCAGCAGCTTGGCTTACTACGAGCAGTACTTC.

The chain links TRBV27 to TRBJ2-5; D possibly corresponds to TRBD2 (5 bases). The length of the CDR3 is 14 residues. V was trimmed by 2 bases and J by 2 bases, leaving 9 bases between them. Germline V gene sequence: CDR1 MNHEY, CDR2 SMNVEV (reference sequence). CDR3 nucleotide sequence: TGTGCCAGCAGTTTAAACAGACTACAAGAGACCCAGTACTTC. This codes for CASSLNRLQETQYF.

This chain connects TRBV7-2 to TRBJ2-7, with D possibly being TRBD2 (6 bases). The CDR3 contains 13 residues. The germline V gene encodes CDR1 SGHTA and CDR2 FQGNSA. The V and J ends lost 2 bases and 8 bases respectively, with 13 bases between them. The CDR3 spells CASSLYGGSQQYF. As DNA, the CDR3 is TGTGCCAGCAGCTTATACGGGGGATCCCAGCAGTACTTC. Complete variable domain (other parts from reference TRBV7-2 and TRBJ2-7): GAGVSQSPSNKVTEKGKDVELRCDPISGHTALYWYRQSLGQGLEFLIYFQGNSAPDKSGLPSDRFSAERTGGSVSTLTIQRTQQEDSAVYLCASSLYGGSQQYFGPGTRLTVT.

The chain employs TRBV30 and TRBJ1-6, with TRBD1 matching over 8 bases. This CDR3 is 14 amino acids long. Germline V gene sequence: CDR1 GTSNPN, CDR2 SVGIG (reference sequence). After removal of 3 bases from V and 8 bases from J, the junction contained 6 bases not matched to a gene. DNA for the CDR3: TGTGCCTGGAGCCGACAGGGGTTTGATTCACCCCTCCACTTT. Encoded protein: CAWSRQGFDSPLHF. The full variable domain, with the rest looked up from reference TRBV30 and TRBJ1-6, is SQTIHQWPATLVQPVGSPLSLECTVEGTSNPNLYWYRQAAGRGLQLLFYSVGIGQISSEVPQNLSASRPQDRQFILSSKKLLLSDSGFYLCAWSRQGFDSPLHFGNGTRLTVT.

The chain uses TRBV15 and TRBJ2-5, with TRBD2 as a possible D gene (6 bases). The CDR3 has 16 residues. CDR1 and CDR2 (germline): LNHNV, YYDKDF (reference sequence). V dropped 1 base and J dropped 0 bases, with 12 bases sitting between them. CDR3 residues: CATSRGFGGDQETQYF. CDR3 DNA sequence: TGTGCCACCAGCAGAGGTTTTGGCGGGGACCAAGAGACCCAGTACTTC.

The chain links TRBV9 to TRBJ1-3; D is possibly TRBD1 (5 bases). Trimming shortened V by 0 bases and J by 0 bases, and 7 bases separated the two germline ends. Germline values: CDR1 SGDLS, CDR2 YYNGEE. The CDR3 is made up of 15 amino acids. This CDR3 is CASSVEGASGNTIYF. The CDR3 coding sequence is TGTGCCAGCAGCGTAGAAGGGGCCTCTGGAAACACCATATATTTT.

The rearrangement joins TRBV5-1 to TRBJ2-1; 14 bases match TRBD2. Germline V gene lookup returns CDR1 SGHRS and CDR2 YFSETQ. CDR3 length: 16 amino acids. The ends lost 5 bases at V and 5 bases at J; junction bases unmatched: 6. For the CDR3, the DNA is TGCGCCAGCAGTCCGGGACTAGCGGGAGAAAACAATGAGCAGTTCTTC. Amino acid sequence: CASSPGLAGENNEQFF.

This chain links TRBV19 with TRBJ1-6, with TRBD1 as a possible D gene (6 bases). This CDR3 is 15 amino acids long. The germline V gene encodes CDR1 LNHDA and CDR2 SQIVND (reference sequence). V lost 7 bases and J 10 bases, leaving 20 bases between the germline ends. This CDR3 is CASTPSRGGGSPLHF. The CDR3 DNA reads TGTGCCAGTACCCCGTCGAGGGGGGGTGGATCACCCCTCCACTTT.

The chain couples TRBV2 to TRBJ1-1; the D gene is possibly TRBD1 (6 bases). Trimming left V 6 bases short and J 5 bases short, with 13 bases between. This CDR3 has 13 residues. Germline V CDR1 and CDR2: SNHLY, FYNNEI. The CDR3: CASSRDTGTEAFF. For the CDR3, the DNA is TGTGCCAGCAGCCGTGATACAGGGACTGAAGCTTTCTTT.

The gene calls are TRBV19 and TRBJ2-3; weak D call: TRBD2 (6 bases). CDR3 size: 17 residues. The germline V gene encodes CDR1 LNHDA and CDR2 SQIVND (reference sequence). Trimming cost V 4 bases and J 2 bases, with 19 bases left between them. CDR3 region: CASSKDRDSTHTDTQYF. CDR3 DNA: TGTGCCAGTAGTAAAGACCGGGACTCCACCCACACAGATACGCAGTATTTT.

The CDR3 region is CSASPPGAYEQYF. The CDR3 bases are TGCAGTGCTAGTCCCCCAGGGGCCTACGAGCAGTACTTC. The chain recombines TRBV20-1 with TRBJ2-7; perhaps TRBD1 as D (6 bases). V lost 3 bases and J lost 2, with 11 bases in between. This CDR3 is 13 amino acids long. CDR1 and CDR2 (germline): DFQATT, SNEGSKA (reference sequence).

This chain uses TRBV7-9 with TRBJ2-7, with 8 bases identical to TRBD1. The germline gives CDR1 SEHNR, CDR2 FQNEAQ (reference sequence). The V segment lost 1 base and the J segment 5 bases; nucleotides outside the gene matches: 7. CDR3 length: 15 residues. The CDR3 sequence: CASSLDGRGLDEQYF. The CDR3 DNA is TGTGCCAGCAGCTTAGACGGCAGGGGGCTCGACGAGCAGTACTTC.

This clone has just a few counts. The J gene is TRBJ2-7, the V gene TRBV11-2, with 10 bases lining up with TRBD1. The CDR3 has 19 amino acids. Per germline, CDR1 SGHAT and CDR2 FQNNGV. J lost 2 bases, V lost 5 bases, and 18 bases had no gene match. In DNA, the CDR3 is TGTGCCAGCAGCCCAATCAATCGGGACAGGGGACGGGGGACCTACGAGCAGTACTTC. It is translated as CASSPINRDRGRGTYEQYF. The full variable domain, in which reference TRBV11-2 and TRBJ2-7 provide the parts outside the CDR3, is EAGVAQSPRYKIIEKRQSVAFWCNPISGHATLYWYQQILGQGPKLLIQFQNNGVVDDSQLPKDRFSAERLKGVDSTLKIQPAKLEDSAVYLCASSPINRDRGRGTYEQYFGPGTRLTVT.